The clone carrying this T cell receptor (beta chain) was found many times. Its antigen is unidentified. This sample was taken from a study of T cells in Graves' hyperthyroidism and ophthalmopathy. Amplification yielded TCR beta CDR3 regions, with RNA transcripts as the source. A set of HTBI primers served as the primers for a first-round RT-PCR of the TCR CDR3. TCRdb called the multiplex PCR reads again in MiXCR, with one record for every CDR3 protein. The sample includes about 380,000 distinct CDR3 sequences, approximately 13% seen only once; the top ten take less than 25%. The study, taken as a whole, reports: Clonotypes that were expanded in thyroid above 0.001 mostly appeared in blood too.

V lost 2 bases to trimming and J lost 4 bases, with 4 bases between them. Per germline, CDR1 SGHAT and CDR2 FQNNGV. This CDR3 has 12 residues. The chain couples TRBV11-2 to TRBJ2-3, with unresolved D. Sequencing was performed on blood. This TCR was sampled from a man aged 25 to 45 with Graves' hyperthyroidism that later progressed to Graves' ophthalmopathy. This chain's CDR3 is CASSLMADTQYF. Written as DNA, the CDR3 is TGTGCCAGCAGCTTAATGGCAGATACGCAGTATTTT.